These 3 T cell receptor beta chains were all obtained from the same sample, sequenced in a study of T cell clonality in common variable immunodeficiency. TCRdb's table, derived via immunoSEQ multiplex PCR, lists solely in-frame clones and lacks some. In total the sample includes about 39,000 clones, none of them seen once. Material: peripheral blood mononuclear cells. These receptors all come from a person between 18 and 69 years old in good health.

This clone was found many times. Coverage ceases 3 residues before the CDR3 finishes, and the germline J gene fills in the end. The rearrangement uses TRBV7-2 and TRBJ2-1; TRBD2 is a possible D gene (6 bases). Trimming left V 1 base short and J 6 bases short, with 13 bases between. Germline V gene sequence: CDR1 SGHTA, CDR2 FQGNSA. This CDR3 is built from 15 residues. The sequenced part of the CDR3 DNA is TGTGCCAGCAGCTTAGGGCCGGGGGTAAGCAATGAG. As protein: CASSLGPGVSNE. The complete CDR3 protein is CASSLGPGVSNEQFF.

This clone showed up many times. The read ends 3 residues shy of where the CDR3 ends; the end is completed using the germline J gene. The chain joins TRBV11-3 to TRBJ2-1; either TRBD1 or TRBD2 may fit D (5 bases each). The V gene lost 5 bases and the J gene lost 0 bases, with 11 bases spanning the gap. This CDR3 contains 15 residues. CDR1 is SGHNT, CDR2 YENEEA, per germline. CDR3: CASSEGRNSYNEQFF. CDR3 DNA, as far as it was read: TGTGCCAGCAGCGAGGGGCGGAACTCCTACAATGAG.

This clone was seen ten or more times. The CDR3 end lies 3 residues beyond the end of the read and is filled in from the germline J gene. The chain uses TRBV7-9 and TRBJ2-2, with 8 bases fitting TRBD2. V trimming: 4 bases; J trimming: 3 bases; junction bases outside the gene matches: 4. The CDR3 has 15 amino acids. CDR1 is SEHNR, CDR2 FQNEAQ, per germline (reference sequence). The CDR3 protein is CASSSRGGYTGELFF. Partial CDR3 DNA: TGTGCCAGCAGCTCACGGGGGGGGTACACCGGGGAG.